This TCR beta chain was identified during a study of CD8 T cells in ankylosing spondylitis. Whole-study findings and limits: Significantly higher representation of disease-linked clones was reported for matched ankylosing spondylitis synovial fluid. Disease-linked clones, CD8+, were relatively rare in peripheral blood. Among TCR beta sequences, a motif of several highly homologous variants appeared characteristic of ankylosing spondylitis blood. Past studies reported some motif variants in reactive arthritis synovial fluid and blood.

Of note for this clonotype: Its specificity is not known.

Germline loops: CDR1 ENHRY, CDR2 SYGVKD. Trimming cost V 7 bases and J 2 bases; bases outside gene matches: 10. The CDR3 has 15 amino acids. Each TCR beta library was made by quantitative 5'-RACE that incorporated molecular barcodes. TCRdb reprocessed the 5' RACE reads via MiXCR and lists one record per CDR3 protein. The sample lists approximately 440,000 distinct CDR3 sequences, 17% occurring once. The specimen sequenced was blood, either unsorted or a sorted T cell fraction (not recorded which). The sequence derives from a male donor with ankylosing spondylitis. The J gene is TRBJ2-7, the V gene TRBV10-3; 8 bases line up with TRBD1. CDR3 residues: CAITQGTGSTYEQYF. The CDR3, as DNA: TGTGCCATCACCCAGGGGACAGGTAGTACCTACGAGCAGTACTTC.